This TCR beta chain was documented in a study of CD8+ T cells in alopecia areata. The wider study: Oral tofacitinib (5 to 10 mg twice daily) was administered to treated patients. The protocol delivered tofacitinib for 6 to 18 months, then withdrew it for 6 months. Affected scalp percentage determined the severity score of treated patients.

This clone was picked up one time. Following extraction, RNA underwent reverse transcription to cDNA, which served as the sequencing template. Data came from immunoSEQ multiplex PCR; TCRdb stores just in-frame clones and leaves some out. The sample has more than 150,000 clones, 51% seen once. The treatment here: oral pan-JAK inhibitor, 5-10 mg twice daily. Sampling of alopecia areata patients yielded lesional scalp punch biopsies as well as peripheral blood. Trimming stripped 5 bases from V and 3 bases from J, with 15 bases between. The CDR3 length is 15 residues. Per germline, CDR1 PRHDT and CDR2 FYEKMQ (reference sequence).

Material: CD8+ T cells sorted from blood, obtained at roughly week 53, from a patient treated with tofacitinib. This rearrangement joins TRBV13 to TRBJ2-3, with D possibly being TRBD2 (7 bases). This TCR was sampled from a human donor with alopecia areata. DNA of the CDR3: TGTGCCAGCAGCCCCGGCGGGGGCGAGACAGATACGCAGTATTTT. Its translation: CASSPGGGETDTQYF.